This TCR beta chain was captured by sequencing in a study of graft-versus-host responses after intestinal transplantation. Study-wide findings and caveats: The marrow of recipients harbored GvH clones, and ileum or blood showed some of them first. Clonal ratios of graft-versus-host to host-versus-graft in allografts were high for patients exhibiting graft-donor T cell macrochimerism.

The table came from immunoSEQ multiplex PCR; TCRdb's copy has only in-frame clones and leaves some out. The table records around 12,000 clones, under 95% of them present only once. Comment on this clone: Its matching antigen is unknown.

Trimming stripped 3 bases from V and 4 bases from J, with 16 bases between. The germline V gene has CDR1 SGHRS and CDR2 YFSETQ. CDR3 length equals 15 residues. The receptor's source is a human patient who received an intestinal transplant, so some T cells may come from the graft donor. The rearrangement joins TRBV5-1 to TRBJ2-5, with no clear D. This material consisted of PBMCs, taken 1032 days after intestinal transplantation. CDR3 sequence (DNA): TGCGCCAGCAGCTCCACCCCAGTCCGCTCAGAGACCCAGTACTTC. Its protein product is CASSSTPVRSETQYF.